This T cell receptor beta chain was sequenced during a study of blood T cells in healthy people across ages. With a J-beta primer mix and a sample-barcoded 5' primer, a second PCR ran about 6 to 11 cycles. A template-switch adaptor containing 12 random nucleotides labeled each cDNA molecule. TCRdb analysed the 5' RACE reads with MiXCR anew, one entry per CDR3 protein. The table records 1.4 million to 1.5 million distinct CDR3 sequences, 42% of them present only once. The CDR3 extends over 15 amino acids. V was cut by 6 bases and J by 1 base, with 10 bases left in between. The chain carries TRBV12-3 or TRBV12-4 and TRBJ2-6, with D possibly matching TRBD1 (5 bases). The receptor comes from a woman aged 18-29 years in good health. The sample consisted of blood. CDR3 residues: CASSHRQSGANVLTF. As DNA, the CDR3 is TGTGCCAGCAGCCACAGACAGTCTGGGGCCAACGTCCTGACTTTC.